A selection of T cell receptor beta chains follows, all from one sample in a study of human T cells and chemical hapten exposure. TCRdb reprocessed the 5' RACE reads with MiXCR, giving one entry per CDR3 protein. The repertoire includes approximately 140,000 distinct CDR3 sequences, around 4% of them detected once, and around 1.5% sits in the top ten. These receptor sequences come from a female donor in good health. The CDR3 runs from the conserved cysteine through the conserved F or W. Fields, in order: V gene, CDR3 protein.

V gene: TRBV6-2/TRBV6-3
CDR3 protein: CASSYVFSGCNNEQFF

V gene: TRBV29-1
CDR3 protein: CSAAGVTEAFF

V gene: TRBV20-1
CDR3 protein: CSAPFNTEAFF

V gene: TRBV7-6
CDR3 protein: CASSGTAGEQYF

V gene: TRBV10-3
CDR3 protein: CAISSQGTDTQYF

V gene: TRBV5-1
CDR3 protein: CASSLGLGSSYEQYF

V gene: TRBV29-1
CDR3 protein: CSVEPGSTGELFF

V gene: TRBV7-6
CDR3 protein: CASSLAPLEGQGPGTGTSTDTQYF

V gene: TRBV5-6
CDR3 protein: CASSLPPGQMNTEAFF

V gene: TRBV2
CDR3 protein: CASSGQGNCATPQHF

V gene: TRBV21-1
CDR3 protein: CASSTLWDRKVLAFF

V gene: TRBV29-1
CDR3 protein: CSVEEGPGFEQYF

V gene: TRBV4-2
CDR3 protein: CASSHQSTDTQYF

V gene: TRBV27
CDR3 protein: CASSYSRGHYGDTF

V gene: TRBV4-3
CDR3 protein: CASSQEGYTEAFF

V gene: TRBV6-1
CDR3 protein: CASTALRGPSTDTQYF

V gene: TRBV25-1
CDR3 protein: CASSEGGTGVYEQYF